A single sample is the source of the 10 T cell receptor beta chains below, sequenced in a study of blood T cell repertoires in COVID-19. Assay used: immunoSEQ multiplex PCR; TCRdb lists only in-frame clones, some missing. This sample yields 300,000 to 400,000 clones, of which 87% are seen a single time; around 8.9% belongs to the top ten. The sequenced material came from peripheral blood. The source of these receptors is a man aged 30 to 45 with COVID-19, enrolled during active disease.

The chain uses TRBV4-3 and TRBJ2-3; 12 bases line up with TRBD1. Per the germline V gene, CDR1 is LGHNA and CDR2 is YSLEER. The J segment lost 10 bases and the V segment lost 3 bases, leaving 8 bases of the junction unmatched. The CDR3 length is 15 residues. The DNA of the CDR3 is TGCGCCAGCAGCCAGAGGGACAGGGGGCGGCATGCGCAGTATTTT. Its translation: CASSQRDRGRHAQYF.

V is TRBV19 and J is TRBJ2-3; 9 bases line up with TRBD1. Trimming at V came to 3 bases and at J to 4 bases, leaving 5 bases not matched to a gene. The germline V gene encodes CDR1 LNHDA and CDR2 SQIVND (reference sequence). The CDR3 has 15 residues. CDR3 coding DNA: TGTGCCAGTAGTATGTGGGGACAGGGTTCAGATACGCAGTATTTT. It encodes CASSMWGQGSDTQYF.

The rearrangement joins TRBV18 to TRBJ1-2, with 7 bases that match TRBD1. In germline, CDR1 is KGHSH, CDR2 LQKENI. The CDR3 runs 12 residues. Trimming cost V 6 bases and J 7 bases; bases outside gene matches: 5. CDR3 in amino acids: CASSPRTGGYTF. The CDR3 nucleotides read TGTGCCAGCTCTCCTCGGACAGGTGGCTACACCTTC.

The DNA for the CDR3 is TGTGCCAGCAGCTGGGGACAGGGGCGCGCTTTCTTT. Translation gives CASSWGQGRAFF. This chain uses TRBV11-3 with TRBJ1-1; 10 bases agree with TRBD1. The V segment lost 4 bases and the J segment 11 bases; nucleotides outside the gene matches: 4. The CDR3 runs 12 residues. The germline V gene encodes CDR1 SGHNT and CDR2 YENEEA. The whole variable domain, remainder taken from reference TRBV11-3 and TRBJ1-1, is EAGVVQSPRYKIIEKKQPVAFWCNPISGHNTLYWYLQNLGQGPELLIRYENEEAVDDSQLPKDRFSAERLKGVDSTLKIQPAELGDSAVYLCASSWGQGRAFFGQGTRLTVV.

The chain links TRBV6-2 or TRBV6-3 to TRBJ2-1; the D gene is possibly TRBD2 (5 bases). The CDR3 has 16 residues. Germline V gives CDR1 MNHEY, CDR2 SVGEGT. Trimming pared 5 bases from V and 7 bases from J, leaving 21 bases between. The CDR3 protein is CASSMGLWPGVNEQFF. As DNA, the CDR3 is TGTGCCAGCAGTATGGGGTTGTGGCCCGGGGTGAATGAGCAGTTCTTC.

The gene calls are TRBV11-2 and TRBJ2-7, with D possibly matching TRBD1 (6 bases). Trimming pared 0 bases from V and 2 bases from J, leaving 17 bases between. Germline CDR1 and CDR2: SGHAT and FQNNGV. CDR3 length equals 17 residues. The CDR3 loop is CASSLDRTVGSPYEQYF. The CDR3 DNA sequence: TGTGCCAGCAGCTTAGATCGGACAGTTGGGAGTCCCTACGAGCAGTACTTC. Full variable domain (outside the CDR3, taken from reference TRBV11-2 and TRBJ2-7): EAGVAQSPRYKIIEKRQSVAFWCNPISGHATLYWYQQILGQGPKLLIQFQNNGVVDDSQLPKDRFSAERLKGVDSTLKIQPAKLEDSAVYLCASSLDRTVGSPYEQYFGPGTRLTVT.

The rearrangement links TRBV18 to TRBJ1-1, with D possibly TRBD1 on 6 matching bases. Trimming pared 4 bases from V and 0 bases from J, leaving 18 bases between. Germline lookup yields CDR1 KGHSH and CDR2 LQKENI. The CDR3 has 17 residues. The CDR3 DNA reads TGTGCCAGCTCACTCTTGCCTGGACAGTTCTTGAACACTGAAGCTTTCTTT. This encodes CASSLLPGQFLNTEAFF.

The rearrangement links TRBV7-3 to TRBJ1-6; possible D gene TRBD1, 6 bases. The germline V and J ends were trimmed by 0 bases and 8 bases, with 14 bases remaining between them. Germline V gene lookup returns CDR1 SGHTA and CDR2 FQGTGA. This CDR3 region has 16 residues. The CDR3 DNA is TGTGCCAGCAGCTTAACGTTGGCAGGGGATGATTCACCCCTCCACTTT. It translates to CASSLTLAGDDSPLHF.

This clone turned up a few times. V usage is TRBV27 and J usage is TRBJ2-7, with D perhaps TRBD1 (6 bases). Germline CDR1 reads MNHEY; CDR2 reads SMNVEV (reference sequence). Trimming left V 6 bases short and J 2 bases short, with 14 bases between. The CDR3 has 14 residues. CDR3: CASRQQGPPYEQYF. DNA of the CDR3: TGTGCCAGCAGGCAACAGGGACCTCCCTACGAGCAGTACTTC.

The chain links TRBV28 to TRBJ2-1, with 7 bases that match TRBD1. J gave up 6 bases and V 4 bases, and 6 bases lay outside the gene matches. The CDR3 has 14 amino acids. Germline V gives CDR1 MDHEN, CDR2 SYDVKM. The CDR3 reads CASSYRGPGNEQFF. CDR3 nucleotide sequence: TGTGCCAGCAGTTACAGGGGTCCCGGCAATGAGCAGTTCTTC.